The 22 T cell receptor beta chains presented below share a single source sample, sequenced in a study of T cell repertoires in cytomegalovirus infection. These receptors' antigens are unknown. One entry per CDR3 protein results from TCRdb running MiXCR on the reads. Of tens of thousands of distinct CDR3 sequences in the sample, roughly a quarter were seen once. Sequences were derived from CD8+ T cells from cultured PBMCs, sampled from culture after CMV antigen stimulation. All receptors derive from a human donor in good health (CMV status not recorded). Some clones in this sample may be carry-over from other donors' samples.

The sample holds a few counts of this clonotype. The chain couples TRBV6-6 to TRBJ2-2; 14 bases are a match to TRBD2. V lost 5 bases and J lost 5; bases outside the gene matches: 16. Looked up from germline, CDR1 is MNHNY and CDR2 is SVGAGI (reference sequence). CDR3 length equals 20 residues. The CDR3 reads CASSLEYPGTSGSLTGELFF. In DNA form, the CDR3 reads TGTGCCAGCAGTCTCGAATATCCCGGGACTAGCGGGAGTTTAACCGGGGAGCTGTTTTTT.

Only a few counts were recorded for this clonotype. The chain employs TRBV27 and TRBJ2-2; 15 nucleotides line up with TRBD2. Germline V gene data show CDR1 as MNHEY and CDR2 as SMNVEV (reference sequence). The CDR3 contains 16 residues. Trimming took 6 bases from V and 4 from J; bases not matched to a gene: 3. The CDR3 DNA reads TGTGCCAGCAGCGGACTAGCGGGGGGGCGCACCGGGGAGCTGTTTTTT. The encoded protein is CASSGLAGGRTGELFF.

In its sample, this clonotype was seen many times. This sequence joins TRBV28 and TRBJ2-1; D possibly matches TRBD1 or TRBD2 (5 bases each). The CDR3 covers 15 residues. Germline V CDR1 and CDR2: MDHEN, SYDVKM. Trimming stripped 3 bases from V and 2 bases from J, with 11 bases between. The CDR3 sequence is CASSLGRSPYNEQFF. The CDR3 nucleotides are TGTGCCAGCAGTTTGGGACGGAGCCCCTACAATGAGCAGTTCTTC.

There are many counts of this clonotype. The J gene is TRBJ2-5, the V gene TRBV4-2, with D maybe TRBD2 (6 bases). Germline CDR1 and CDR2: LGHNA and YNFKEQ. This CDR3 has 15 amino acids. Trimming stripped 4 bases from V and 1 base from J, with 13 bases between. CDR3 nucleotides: TGTGCCAGCAGCCGGTACCTAGCGTTCCAAGAGACCCAGTACTTC. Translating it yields CASSRYLAFQETQYF.

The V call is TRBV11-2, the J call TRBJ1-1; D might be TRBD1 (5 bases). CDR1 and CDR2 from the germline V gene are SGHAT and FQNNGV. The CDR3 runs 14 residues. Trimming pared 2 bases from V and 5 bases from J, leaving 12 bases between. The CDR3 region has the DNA TGTGCCAGCAGCTTACAGGGCATCCGAACTGAAGCTTTCTTT. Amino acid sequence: CASSLQGIRTEAFF.

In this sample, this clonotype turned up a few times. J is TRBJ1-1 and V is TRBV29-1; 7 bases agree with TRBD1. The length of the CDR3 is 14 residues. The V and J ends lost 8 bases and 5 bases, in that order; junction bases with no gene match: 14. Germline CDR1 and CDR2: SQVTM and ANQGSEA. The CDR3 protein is CSLRDSDLGTEAFF. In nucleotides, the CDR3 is TGCAGCCTCCGGGACAGTGACCTTGGGACTGAAGCTTTCTTT.

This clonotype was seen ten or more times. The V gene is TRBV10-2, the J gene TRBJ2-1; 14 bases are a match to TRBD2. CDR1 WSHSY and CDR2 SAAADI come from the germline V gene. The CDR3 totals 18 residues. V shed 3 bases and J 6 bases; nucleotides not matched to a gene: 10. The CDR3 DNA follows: TGCGCCAGCAGTGATCCCGGGACTAGCGGGAGAAGCGGCAATGAGCAGTTCTTC. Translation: CASSDPGTSGRSGNEQFF.

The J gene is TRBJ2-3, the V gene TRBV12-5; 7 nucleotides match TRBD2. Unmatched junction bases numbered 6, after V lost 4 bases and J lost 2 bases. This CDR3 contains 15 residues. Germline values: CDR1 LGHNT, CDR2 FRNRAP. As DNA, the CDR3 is TGTGCTAGTGGTTGGAGCGGGACCTACACAGATACGCAGTATTTT. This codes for CASGWSGTYTDTQYF.

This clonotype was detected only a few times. DNA for the CDR3: TGTGCCAGCAGTTACTCAGGAGGGGGGTCGTACTACGAGCAGTACTTC. Amino acids: CASSYSGGGSYYEQYF. The chain uses TRBV6-5 and TRBJ2-7, with D perhaps being TRBD1 or TRBD2 (6 bases each). CDR1 and CDR2 (germline): MNHEY, SVGAGI. The CDR3 covers 16 residues. Trimming took 0 bases from V and 3 from J, leaving 15 bases between them.

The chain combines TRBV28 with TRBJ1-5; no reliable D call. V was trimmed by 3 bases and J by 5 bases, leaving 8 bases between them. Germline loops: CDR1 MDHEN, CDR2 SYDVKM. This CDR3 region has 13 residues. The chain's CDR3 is CASSFQPYQPQHF. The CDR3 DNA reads TGTGCCAGCAGTTTTCAGCCTTATCAGCCCCAGCATTTT.

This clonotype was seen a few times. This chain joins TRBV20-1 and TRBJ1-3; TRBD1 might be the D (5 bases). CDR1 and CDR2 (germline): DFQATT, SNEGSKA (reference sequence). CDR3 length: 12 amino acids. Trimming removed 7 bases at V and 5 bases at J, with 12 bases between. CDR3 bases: TGCAGTGGGGCCAGGGAGAGAAACACCATATATTTT. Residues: CSGARERNTIYF.

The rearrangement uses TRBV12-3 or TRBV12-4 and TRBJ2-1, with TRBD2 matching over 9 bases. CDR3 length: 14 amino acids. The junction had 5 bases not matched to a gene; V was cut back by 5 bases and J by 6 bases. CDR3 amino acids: CASSPGTSRNEQFF. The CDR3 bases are TGTGCCAGCAGTCCCGGGACTAGCCGCAATGAGCAGTTCTTC.

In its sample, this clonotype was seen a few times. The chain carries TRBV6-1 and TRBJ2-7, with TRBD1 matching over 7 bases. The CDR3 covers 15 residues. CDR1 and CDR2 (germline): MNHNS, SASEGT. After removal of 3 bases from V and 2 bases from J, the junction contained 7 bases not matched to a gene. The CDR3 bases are TGTGCCAGCAGTGAGGCTACAGGGGTGGCCTACGAGCAGTACTTC. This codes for CASSEATGVAYEQYF.

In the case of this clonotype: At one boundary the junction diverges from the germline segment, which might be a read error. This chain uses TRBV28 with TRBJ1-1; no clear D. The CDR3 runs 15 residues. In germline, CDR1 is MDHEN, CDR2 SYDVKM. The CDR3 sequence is CASSLGEGTDTEAYF. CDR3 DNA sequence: TGTGCCAGCAGTTTAGGGGAAGGAACGGATACTGAAGCTTACTTT.

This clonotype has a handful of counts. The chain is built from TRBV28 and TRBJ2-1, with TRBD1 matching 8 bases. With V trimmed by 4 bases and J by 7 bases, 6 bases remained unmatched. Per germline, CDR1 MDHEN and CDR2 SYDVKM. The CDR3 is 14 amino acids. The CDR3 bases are TGTGCCAGCAGTTCATGGACAGGGAAGAATGAGCAGTTCTTC. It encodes CASSSWTGKNEQFF.

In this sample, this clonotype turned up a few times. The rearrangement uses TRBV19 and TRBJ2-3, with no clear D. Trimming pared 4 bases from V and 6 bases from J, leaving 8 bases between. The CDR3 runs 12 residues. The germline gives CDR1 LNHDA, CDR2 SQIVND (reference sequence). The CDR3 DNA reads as TGTGCCAGTAGTAATCTAGGGGATACGCAGTATTTT. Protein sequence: CASSNLGDTQYF.

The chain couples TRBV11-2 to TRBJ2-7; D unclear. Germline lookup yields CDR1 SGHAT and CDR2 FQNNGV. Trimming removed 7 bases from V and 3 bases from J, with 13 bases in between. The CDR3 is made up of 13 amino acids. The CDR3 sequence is CASNDAAYYEQYF. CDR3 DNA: TGTGCCAGCAATGACGCCGCTTACTACGAGCAGTACTTC.

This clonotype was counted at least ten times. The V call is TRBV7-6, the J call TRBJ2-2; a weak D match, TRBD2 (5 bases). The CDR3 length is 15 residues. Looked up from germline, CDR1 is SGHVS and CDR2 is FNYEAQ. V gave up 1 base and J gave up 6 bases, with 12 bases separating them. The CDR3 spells CASSLGRVGAGELFF. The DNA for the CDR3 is TGTGCCAGCAGCTTAGGGCGGGTTGGGGCCGGGGAGCTGTTTTTT.

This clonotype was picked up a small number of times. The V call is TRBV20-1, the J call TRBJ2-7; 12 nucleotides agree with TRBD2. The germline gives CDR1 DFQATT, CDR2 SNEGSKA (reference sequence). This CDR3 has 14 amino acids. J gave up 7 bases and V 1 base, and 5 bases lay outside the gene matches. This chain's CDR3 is CSARGLAGVVEQYF. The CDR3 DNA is TGCAGTGCTAGAGGACTAGCGGGAGTAGTGGAGCAGTACTTC.

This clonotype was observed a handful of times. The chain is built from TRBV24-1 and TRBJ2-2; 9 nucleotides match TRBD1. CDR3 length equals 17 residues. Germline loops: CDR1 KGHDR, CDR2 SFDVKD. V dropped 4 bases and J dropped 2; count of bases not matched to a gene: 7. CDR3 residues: CATSDPGTGINTGELFF. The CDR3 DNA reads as TGTGCCACCAGTGACCCTGGGACAGGGATAAACACCGGGGAGCTGTTTTTT.

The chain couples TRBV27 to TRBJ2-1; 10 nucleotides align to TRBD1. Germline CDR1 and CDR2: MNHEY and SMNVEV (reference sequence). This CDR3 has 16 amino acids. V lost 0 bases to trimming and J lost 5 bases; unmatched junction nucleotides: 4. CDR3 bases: TGTGCCAGCAGTTTATCCAGACAGGGGGCAAACAATGAGCAGTTCTTC. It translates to CASSLSRQGANNEQFF.

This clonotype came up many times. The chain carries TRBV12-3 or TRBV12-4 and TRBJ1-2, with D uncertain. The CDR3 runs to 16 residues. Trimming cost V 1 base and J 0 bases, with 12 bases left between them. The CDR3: CASSLGSLNTNYGYTF. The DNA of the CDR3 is TGTGCCAGCAGTTTAGGGTCCCTTAATACTAACTATGGCTACACCTTC.